The clone carrying this T cell receptor beta chain has just one count. No antigen is known for it. The data belong to a study of T cells in localized non-small cell lung cancer. Study-wide findings and caveats: Of the top 100 tumor clones, median about 56 were in adjacent lung, around 28 among its top 100. The study linked higher blood T cell density to longer overall survival. Uninvolved adjacent lung had more T cell clonality than any other tissue, topping tumor. Without multi-region sequencing, intratumor heterogeneity could not be excluded.

Some clones are missing from TCRdb's copy, which holds only in-frame ones; the method was immunoSEQ multiplex PCR. Of 25,000 to 35,000 clones in the sample, over 80% were seen once. This CDR3 comprises 12 residues. Germline CDR1 LNHDA, CDR2 SQIVND (reference sequence). The ends were cut back, 5 bases at V and 9 bases at J, with 11 bases in the middle. This specimen consisted of PBMCs, obtained before any cancer treatment. This receptor was obtained from a man between 40 and 70 years old with stage II lung adenocarcinoma. The rearrangement joins TRBV19 to TRBJ1-5, with a tentative D call TRBD1 (5 bases). The CDR3 sequence: CASSPGVGPQHF. The CDR3 DNA reads TGTGCCAGTAGTCCGGGGGTAGGGCCCCAGCATTTT.